The 25 T cell receptor beta chains given below trace back to one sample, sequenced in a study of blood T cell repertoires in COVID-19. Clones were read by immunoSEQ multiplex PCR, and TCRdb kept only the in-frame ones, dropping some. The sample has fewer than 400,000 clones; 75% to 90% are singletons. The sequenced material came from PBMCs or T cells enriched from blood (not recorded which). The receptors were sampled from a woman between 25 and 40 years old who had been exposed to COVID-19.

The gene calls are TRBV6-5 and TRBJ2-7, with TRBD1 as a possible D gene (6 bases). V was pared by 3 bases and J by 3 bases, with 15 bases between. CDR1 and CDR2 (germline): MNHEY, SVGAGI. This CDR3 region has 15 residues. The chain's CDR3 is CASSYRQAKVYEQYF. The CDR3 coding sequence is TGTGCCAGCAGTTATAGACAGGCCAAAGTCTACGAGCAGTACTTC.

V gene TRBV27 combines with J gene TRBJ2-5, with TRBD2 identical over 12 bases. Germline CDR1 is MNHEY and CDR2 is SMNVEV (reference sequence). The CDR3 runs to 15 residues. V shed 8 bases, J shed 3 bases, and the junction held 7 bases outside the gene matches. CDR3 region: CASFAASGGEETQYF. The CDR3 DNA reads TGTGCCAGCTTTGCCGCTAGCGGGGGGGAAGAGACCCAGTACTTC.

The chain couples TRBV7-9 to TRBJ2-7; TRBD1 agrees at 8 bases. Germline V gene lookup returns CDR1 SEHNR and CDR2 FQNEAQ (reference sequence). The CDR3 runs 15 residues. V lost 5 bases, J lost 1 base, and 7 bases stayed unmatched. As DNA, the CDR3 is TGTGCCAGCAGCCCTAGGACAGGGATGTCCTACGAGCAGTACTTC. Its protein product is CASSPRTGMSYEQYF. Complete variable domain (other parts from reference TRBV7-9 and TRBJ2-7): DTGVSQNPRHKITKRGQNVTFRCDPISEHNRLYWYRQTLGQGPEFLTYFQNEAQLEKSRLLSDRFSAERPKGSFSTLEIQRTEQGDSAMYLCASSPRTGMSYEQYFGPGTRLTVT.

The V gene is TRBV5-4, the J gene TRBJ2-6, with 9 positions matching TRBD1. CDR3 length: 18 residues. The J segment lost 0 bases and the V segment lost 4 bases, leaving 8 bases of the junction unmatched. Germline V gene lookup returns CDR1 SGHNT and CDR2 YYREEE (reference sequence). This CDR3 reads CASSGGTGTYSGANVLTF. DNA for the CDR3: TGTGCCAGCAGCGGTGGGACAGGGACCTACTCTGGGGCCAACGTCCTGACTTTC.

This clone was counted a few times. The sample has other DNA sequences that encode this CDR3 too. The chain employs TRBV28 and TRBJ1-3; D call uncertain. This CDR3 is built from 12 residues. CDR1 MDHEN and CDR2 SYDVKM come from the germline V gene. The V gene lost 3 bases and the J gene lost 7 bases, with 7 bases spanning the gap. CDR3 protein: CASSFRGNTIYF. CDR3 in DNA: TGTGCCAGCAGTTTCCGAGGGAACACCATATATTTT.

The count of this clone is one. The chain combines TRBV5-1 with TRBJ2-1; 11 bases are a match to TRBD2. This CDR3 is built from 14 residues. Germline values: CDR1 SGHRS, CDR2 YFSETQ. J gave up 8 bases and V 6 bases, and 7 bases lay outside the gene matches. The CDR3 loop is CASIASGGLDEQFF. CDR3 sequence (DNA): TGCGCCAGCATTGCTAGCGGGGGGCTGGATGAGCAGTTCTTC. Full variable domain (outside the CDR3, taken from reference TRBV5-1 and TRBJ2-1): KAGVTQTPRYLIKTRGQQVTLSCSPISGHRSVSWYQQTPGQGLQFLFEYFSETQRNKGNFPGRFSGRQFSNSRSEMNVSTLELGDSALYLCASIASGGLDEQFFGPGTRLTVL.

The chain uses TRBV2 and TRBJ2-3, with 7 bases fitting TRBD2. The CDR3 consists of 14 residues. V was clipped by 4 bases and J by 5 bases; unmatched bases: 6. Germline-derived CDR1 and CDR2 are SNHLY and FYNNEI. This CDR3 reads CASSGGGVIDTQYF. The CDR3 DNA follows: TGTGCCAGCAGTGGTGGGGGGGTCATAGATACGCAGTATTTT.

The gene calls are TRBV6-2 or TRBV6-3 and TRBJ1-1; TRBD1 matches 7 bases. This CDR3 spans 15 amino acids. The ends lost 5 bases at V and 4 bases at J; junction bases unmatched: 10. Germline V gene data show CDR1 as MNHEY and CDR2 as SVGEGT. Here the CDR3 reads CASSIRTGWSTEAFF. For the CDR3, the DNA is TGTGCCAGCAGTATCCGGACAGGCTGGAGCACTGAAGCTTTCTTT.

This clone occurred once. The rearrangement joins TRBV15 to TRBJ2-2, with TRBD1 matching over 9 bases. The CDR3 sequence is 16 residues long. The J segment lost 6 bases and the V segment lost 0 bases, leaving 5 bases of the junction unmatched. The germline V gene encodes CDR1 LNHNV and CDR2 YYDKDF (reference sequence). The CDR3 bases are TGTGCCACCAGCAGAGATCAGGGACAGGGACCCGGGGAGCTGTTTTTT. Protein sequence: CATSRDQGQGPGELFF. Based on the CDR3 plus reference TRBV15 and TRBJ2-2, the full variable domain is DAMVIQNPRYQVTQFGKPVTLSCSQTLNHNVMYWYQQKSSQAPKLLFHYYDKDFNNEADTPDNFQSRRPNTSFCFLDIRSPGLGDTAMYLCATSRDQGQGPGELFFGEGSRLTVL.

The chain uses TRBV9 and TRBJ1-3; 7 nucleotides match TRBD1. Trimming removed 3 bases from V and 0 bases from J; junction bases left unmatched: 9. The CDR3 runs 17 residues. The germline CDR1 and CDR2 sequences are SGDLS and YYNGEE. The CDR3 here is CASSAPGQQYSGNTIYF. CDR3 coding DNA: TGTGCCAGCAGCGCCCCGGGACAGCAATACTCTGGAAACACCATATATTTT. Drawing the rest from reference TRBV9 and TRBJ1-3, the complete variable domain is DSGVTQTPKHLITATGQRVTLRCSPRSGDLSVYWYQQSLDQGLQFLIQYYNGEERAKGNILERFSAQQFPDLHSELNLSSLELGDSALYFCASSAPGQQYSGNTIYFGEGSWLTVV.

This clone was counted a single time. This chain links TRBV12-5 with TRBJ1-3; no clear D. The germline V and J ends were trimmed by 6 bases and 6 bases, with 12 bases remaining between them. Germline-derived CDR1 and CDR2 are LGHNT and FRNRAP. There are 13 residues in the CDR3. CDR3 nucleotides: TGTGCTAGTGGCTTCCGTTCAGAAAACACCATATATTTT. Translation: CASGFRSENTIYF.

The chain recombines TRBV24-1 with TRBJ2-3, with TRBD1 as a possible D gene (5 bases). The V gene's germline CDR1 is KGHDR and CDR2 SFDVKD. With 3 bases removed from V and 0 bases from J, the gap between germline ends came to 15 bases. The CDR3 has 17 residues. Here the CDR3 DNA reads TGTGCCACCAGTGATCTACAGGCCAAAGCCAGCACAGATACGCAGTATTTT. Translating it yields CATSDLQAKASTDTQYF.

This chain joins TRBV24-1 and TRBJ1-5; no reliable D call. V was shortened by 9 bases and J by 2 bases, with 10 bases between the two germline ends. The germline CDR1 and CDR2 sequences are KGHDR and SFDVKD. The CDR3 has 13 residues. The DNA of the CDR3 is TGTGCCACCGGGCATTTGGGCAATCAGCCCCAGCATTTT. Encoded protein: CATGHLGNQPQHF.

This clone appeared a single time. The chain carries TRBV27 and TRBJ1-6; D unclear. The CDR3 length is 16 residues. The ends were cut back, 2 bases at V and 2 bases at J, with 10 bases in the middle. Germline V gives CDR1 MNHEY, CDR2 SMNVEV (reference sequence). The CDR3 bases are TGTGCCAGCAGTTTAGTCTCTAGCCCCTATAATTCACCCCTCCACTTT. Translation gives CASSLVSSPYNSPLHF.

The genes are TRBV20-1 and TRBJ2-7, with D perhaps matching TRBD2 (5 bases). Trimming left V 7 bases short and J 3 bases short, with 10 bases between. This CDR3 spans 11 amino acids. Germline V gene sequence: CDR1 DFQATT, CDR2 SNEGSKA (reference sequence). This chain's CDR3 is CSVERIYEQYF. DNA for the CDR3: TGCAGTGTGGAGCGGATCTACGAGCAGTACTTC.

The chain recombines TRBV29-1 with TRBJ1-1, with no clear D. Germline V gene data show CDR1 as SQVTM and CDR2 as ANQGSEA. The germline V and J ends were trimmed by 4 bases and 0 bases, with 6 bases remaining between them. The CDR3 consists of 12 residues. CDR3 in amino acids: CSVASVNTEAFF. CDR3 nucleotide sequence: TGCAGCGTTGCCAGCGTGAACACTGAAGCTTTCTTT.

This chain joins TRBV19 and TRBJ1-3; the D is unclear. Germline V gene sequence: CDR1 LNHDA, CDR2 SQIVND (reference sequence). The CDR3 has 16 residues. Trimming took 2 bases from V and 0 from J, leaving 11 bases between them. The CDR3 loop is CASSIPRVGSGNTIYF. The CDR3 DNA sequence: TGTGCCAGTAGTATACCCCGGGTAGGCTCTGGAAACACCATATATTTT.

V and J are TRBV10-3 and TRBJ2-7; a weak D match, TRBD2 (6 bases). V dropped 0 bases and J dropped 6 bases, with 18 bases sitting between them. The germline V gene encodes CDR1 ENHRY and CDR2 SYGVKD. This CDR3 region has 16 residues. Written as DNA, the CDR3 is TGTGCCATCAGTGAGTCGAGATCACTTGCTAGCGCCGAGCAGTACTTC. Translation: CAISESRSLASAEQYF.

This clone is medium-sized. The CDR3 is CASSGRDRSNEKLFF. CDR3 nucleotides: TGTGCCAGCAGCGGCCGGGACAGATCTAATGAAAAACTGTTTTTT. V is TRBV13 and J is TRBJ1-4, with 7 bases aligning to TRBD1. Trimming cost V 5 bases and J 3 bases; bases outside gene matches: 6. Germline assignment: CDR1 PRHDT and CDR2 FYEKMQ (reference sequence). The CDR3 is 15 residues long.

This clone was observed a single time. V is TRBV2 and J is TRBJ1-1; 8 bases are a match to TRBD1. The V segment lost 6 bases and the J segment 1 base; nucleotides outside the gene matches: 4. Germline CDR1 and CDR2: SNHLY and FYNNEI. The CDR3 covers 14 residues. CDR3 sequence: CASRTGQGNTEAFF. CDR3 in DNA: TGTGCCAGCAGGACCGGACAGGGGAACACTGAAGCTTTCTTT.

This clone was observed a single time. The V call is TRBV2, the J call TRBJ1-6, with 7 nucleotides matching TRBD1. Germline V gene data show CDR1 as SNHLY and CDR2 as FYNNEI. The CDR3 consists of 12 residues. V trimming: 8 bases; J trimming: 8 bases; junction bases outside the gene matches: 3. The CDR3 DNA is TGTGCCAGCCGACAGGGTGATTCACCCCTCCACTTT. This gives the protein CASRQGDSPLHF.

The V call is TRBV7-3, the J call TRBJ2-3; no clear D gene. Trimming pared 1 base from V and 8 bases from J, leaving 13 bases between. The CDR3 has 14 amino acids. Germline CDR1 SGHTA, CDR2 FQGTGA. The CDR3, as DNA: TGTGCCAGCAGCTTAAAGCTACTTTCAGGTACGCAGTATTTT. This codes for CASSLKLLSGTQYF.

This chain uses TRBV28 with TRBJ1-2; the D gene is possibly TRBD1 (5 bases). This CDR3 has 15 residues. Trimming pared 7 bases from V and 0 bases from J, leaving 15 bases between. CDR1 and CDR2 from the germline V gene are MDHEN and SYDVKM. The CDR3 coding sequence is TGTGCCAGCATTGGTGCGGGGGGAGCTAACTATGGCTACACCTTC. This encodes CASIGAGGANYGYTF.

The genes are TRBV18 and TRBJ2-5, with D possibly matching TRBD2 (5 bases). The germline V gene encodes CDR1 KGHSH and CDR2 LQKENI. This CDR3 comprises 13 residues. V shed 4 bases and J shed 13 bases, with 19 bases lying between them. This CDR3 reads CASSLRAERARYF. The CDR3 DNA reads as TGTGCCAGCTCACTCAGAGCGGAAAGAGCTCGGTACTTC.

The chain combines TRBV7-2 with TRBJ1-1; 8 bases map to TRBD1. The CDR3 sequence is 14 residues long. The germline CDR1 and CDR2 sequences are SGHTA and FQGNSA. V lost 5 bases to trimming and J lost 6 bases; unmatched junction nucleotides: 8. The CDR3, as DNA: TGTGCCAGCAGCGAGAGGCAGGGGGCTCCTGAAGCTTTCTTT. This sequence encodes CASSERQGAPEAFF.